This T cell receptor (beta chain) originates from a study of CD4+ T cells in melanoma. The ends were cut back, 1 base at V and 3 bases at J, with 13 bases in the middle. This CDR3 spans 16 amino acids. CDR1 and CDR2 from the germline V gene are SGHTA and FQGNSA. For this clone: Its antigen is as yet unknown.

TCRdb's copy holds only in-frame clones and misses some; the assay was immunoSEQ multiplex PCR. The sample contains some 110,000 clones, around 93% of which appear only once. General study points: Reportedly, melanoma neoantigen-specific CD4+ T cells showed varied differentiation states.

Sequenced input: peripheral blood. The rearrangement uses TRBV7-2 and TRBJ1-5, with D perhaps TRBD1 (5 bases). The sequence came from a human donor with melanoma. The CDR3 sequence: CASSLGVGRVNQPQHF. In nucleotides, the CDR3 is TGTGCCAGCAGCTTAGGAGTGGGCAGGGTCAATCAGCCCCAGCATTTT.